Given below is one TCR beta chain in context. Its matching antigen is unknown. Assay used: immunoSEQ multiplex PCR; TCRdb lists only in-frame clones, some missing. The table includes some 12,000 clones, about 78% detected once. This record belongs to a study of tumor-infiltrating lymphocytes in localized non-small cell lung cancer. Findings and limits, study-wide: TCR sequencing covered a subset of patients with enough tissue. Different pieces of the same tissue went to different assays, confounding technical variation with intratumor heterogeneity.

This TCR came from a human donor with non-small cell lung cancer. Sequencing used lung tumor tissue.

The CDR3 reads CASSPQVNTEAFF. The CDR3, as DNA: TGCGCCAGCAGTCCTCAGGTTAACACTGAAGCTTTCTTT. The rearrangement links TRBV5-1 to TRBJ1-1; D not certain. This CDR3 is 13 amino acids long. Trimming removed 5 bases from V and 2 bases from J, with 10 bases in between. Germline assignment: CDR1 SGHRS and CDR2 YFSETQ.